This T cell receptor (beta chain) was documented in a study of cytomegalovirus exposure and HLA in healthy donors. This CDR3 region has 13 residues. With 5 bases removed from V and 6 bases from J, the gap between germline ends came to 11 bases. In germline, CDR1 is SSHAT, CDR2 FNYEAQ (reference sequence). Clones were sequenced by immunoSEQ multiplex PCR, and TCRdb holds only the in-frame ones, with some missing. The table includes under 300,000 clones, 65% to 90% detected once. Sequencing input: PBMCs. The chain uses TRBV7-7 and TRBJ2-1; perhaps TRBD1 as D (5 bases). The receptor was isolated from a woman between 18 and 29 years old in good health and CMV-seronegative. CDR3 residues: CASSLDSFNEQFF. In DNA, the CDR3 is TGTGCCAGCAGCCTCGACAGTTTCAATGAGCAGTTCTTC.